One and the same sample provided the 13 T cell receptor beta chains below, sequenced in a study of cytomegalovirus exposure and HLA in healthy donors. It was with 60 Vbeta and 13 Jbeta primers that the PCR ran. Data came from immunoSEQ multiplex PCR; TCRdb stores just in-frame clones and leaves some out. The data show roughly 160,000 clones, 75% to 85% seen once. Input material: PBMCs. These receptors were taken from a woman aged 50 to 65 in good health and CMV-seronegative.

The chain links TRBV19 to TRBJ1-5; TRBD1 matches 11 bases. The CDR3 runs 16 residues. V was clipped by 5 bases and J by 5 bases; unmatched bases: 8. From germline, CDR1 is LNHDA and CDR2 SQIVND (reference sequence). CDR3: CASSDPGQGVYQPQHF. CDR3 bases: TGTGCCAGTAGTGACCCGGGACAGGGGGTATATCAGCCCCAGCATTTT.

V usage is TRBV5-1 and J usage is TRBJ1-1, with 9 bases aligning to TRBD1. In germline, CDR1 is SGHRS, CDR2 YFSETQ. Trimming cost V 4 bases and J 6 bases; bases outside gene matches: 4. This CDR3 has 13 amino acids. This CDR3 reads CASSLRQGAEAFF. DNA for the CDR3: TGCGCCAGCAGCCTCCGACAGGGGGCTGAAGCTTTCTTT. The entire variable domain, with the rest obtained from reference TRBV5-1 and TRBJ1-1, is as follows: KAGVTQTPRYLIKTRGQQVTLSCSPISGHRSVSWYQQTPGQGLQFLFEYFSETQRNKGNFPGRFSGRQFSNSRSEMNVSTLELGDSALYLCASSLRQGAEAFFGQGTRLTVV.

The sample holds one count of this clone. The chain recombines TRBV5-1 with TRBJ1-3, with D unclear. This CDR3 contains 15 residues. The V and J ends lost 4 bases and 7 bases respectively, with 18 bases between them. Germline V gene lookup returns CDR1 SGHRS and CDR2 YFSETQ. The CDR3 sequence is CASSQRAGEGNTIYF. CDR3 DNA sequence: TGCGCCAGCAGCCAAAGGGCCGGCGAGGGTAACACCATATATTTT.

The chain links TRBV7-2 to TRBJ1-1, with D unclear. The germline CDR1 and CDR2 sequences are SGHTA and FQGNSA. The CDR3 spans 15 residues. V was shortened by 1 base and J by 4 bases, with 13 bases between the two germline ends. The CDR3 protein is CASSLDGFRGTEAFF. The CDR3 DNA reads as TGTGCCAGCAGCTTAGATGGCTTCCGCGGCACTGAAGCTTTCTTT.

This chain joins TRBV7-2 and TRBJ1-5, with TRBD1 identical over 9 bases. The germline V gene encodes CDR1 SGHTA and CDR2 FQGNSA. This CDR3 region has 15 residues. V lost 3 bases and J lost 5; bases outside the gene matches: 5. This CDR3 reads CASSLATGGDQPQHF. The DNA of the CDR3 is TGTGCCAGCAGCTTGGCGACAGGGGGGGATCAGCCCCAGCATTTT.

Here the CDR3 reads CASSIVPGGYEQYF. For the CDR3, the DNA is TGTGCCAGTAGTATAGTCCCAGGGGGATACGAGCAGTACTTC. The chain uses TRBV19 and TRBJ2-7, with TRBD1 matching 7 bases. Germline V gives CDR1 LNHDA, CDR2 SQIVND (reference sequence). J lost 4 bases, V lost 1 base, and 4 bases had no gene match. The CDR3 runs to 14 residues. Complete variable domain (other parts from reference TRBV19 and TRBJ2-7): DGGITQSPKYLFRKEGQNVTLSCEQNLNHDAMYWYRQDPGQGLRLIYYSQIVNDFQKGDIAEGYSVSREKKESFPLTVTSAQKNPTAFYLCASSIVPGGYEQYFGPGTRLTVT.

The chain employs TRBV5-6 and TRBJ2-3; TRBD1 matches 10 bases. CDR3 size: 16 residues. Trimming removed 3 bases from V and 3 bases from J; junction bases left unmatched: 7. Germline CDR1 reads SGHDT; CDR2 reads YYEEEE. CDR3 in DNA: TGTGCCAGCAGCTCGACAGGGGGCTCCCGGACAGATACGCAGTATTTT. Translation gives CASSSTGGSRTDTQYF.

A note on this clone: At one end the junction does not follow the germline gene, possibly because of a read error. Other DNA sequences within the sample encode an identical CDR3. The chain uses TRBV2 and TRBJ1-2; D unclear. Germline V gives CDR1 SNHLY, CDR2 FYNNEI. This CDR3 is built from 15 residues. The CDR3 region has the DNA TGTGCCAGCAGTAGAGATGAGTCTTGGAACTACGGCTACACCTTC. Protein sequence: CASSRDESWNYGYTF.

This CDR3 is CASSRQGNEQYF. CDR3 nucleotides: TGTGCCAGCAGTCGACAGGGGAACGAGCAGTACTTC. The chain links TRBV7-9 to TRBJ2-7; 8 positions match TRBD1. V lost 6 bases, J lost 5 bases, and 3 bases stayed unmatched. From germline, CDR1 is SEHNR and CDR2 FQNEAQ (reference sequence). The CDR3 covers 12 residues. Full variable domain (rest looked up from reference TRBV7-9 and TRBJ2-7): DTGVSQNPRHKITKRGQNVTFRCDPISEHNRLYWYRQTLGQGPEFLTYFQNEAQLEKSRLLSDRFSAERPKGSFSTLEIQRTEQGDSAMYLCASSRQGNEQYFGPGTRLTVT.

The genes are TRBV11-3 and TRBJ2-3; D might be TRBD2 (6 bases). Germline V CDR1 and CDR2: SGHNT, YENEEA. V lost 4 bases and J lost 4, with 15 bases in between. The CDR3 loop spans 15 amino acids. Here the CDR3 DNA reads TGTGCCAGCAGCTCGCGGGACCAACAACCAGATACGCAGTATTTT. As protein: CASSSRDQQPDTQYF.

The V call is TRBV4-3, the J call TRBJ2-7, with D unresolved. CDR1 is LGHNA, CDR2 YSLEER, per germline. This CDR3 is built from 13 residues. V lost 0 bases, J lost 2 bases, and 5 bases lay in between. The CDR3 loop is CASSQERAYEQYF. CDR3 nucleotides: TGCGCCAGCAGCCAAGAACGCGCCTACGAGCAGTACTTC.

V and J are TRBV10-1 and TRBJ1-6; 10 bases are a match to TRBD1. There are 18 residues in the CDR3. V was clipped by 6 bases and J by 6 bases; unmatched bases: 14. The V gene's germline CDR1 is WNHNN and CDR2 SYGVQD (reference sequence). The CDR3 region has the DNA TGCGCCAGCAGAACCCGGGACAGGGGCTTGTTCGTTAATTCACCCCTCCACTTT. Protein product: CASRTRDRGLFVNSPLHF.

This chain links TRBV4-1 with TRBJ1-4, with D unresolved. CDR3 size: 18 residues. V was shortened by 4 bases and J by 3 bases, with 21 bases between the two germline ends. Per germline, CDR1 MGHRA and CDR2 YSYEKL. In DNA, the CDR3 is TGCGCCAGCAGCCTCAAGTCCCTTAGAGGGATAGCTAATGAAAAACTGTTTTTT. Protein: CASSLKSLRGIANEKLFF.